The 5 T cell receptor beta chains below all came from one sample that was sequenced in a study of shared clonotypes between healthy human individuals. Clones were read by immunoSEQ multiplex PCR, and TCRdb kept only the in-frame ones, dropping some. This table holds nearly 1,000,000 clones, about three quarters found once. What was sequenced was memory CD4+ T cells sorted from blood. Subset meaning: CD45RA-negative fraction. The receptors were sampled from a man between 18 and 29 years old in good health.

V and J are TRBV30 and TRBJ2-5; 16 bases are a match to TRBD2. Germline CDR1 and CDR2: GTSNPN and SVGIG (reference sequence). V trimming: 0 bases; J trimming: 4 bases; junction bases outside the gene matches: 2. CDR3 length: 16 amino acids. For the CDR3, the DNA is TGTGCCTGGAGTGTGGGACTAGCGGGAGGGGGAGAGACCCAGTACTTC. Protein: CAWSVGLAGGGETQYF.

This clone occurred a few times. This chain's CDR3 is CASSLAHEQFF. Here the CDR3 DNA reads TGTGCCAGCAGCTTAGCCCATGAGCAGTTCTTC. The rearrangement links TRBV7-2 to TRBJ2-1; D unclear. The germline gives CDR1 SGHTA, CDR2 FQGNSA. The CDR3 runs to 11 residues. V was pared by 0 bases and J by 8 bases, with 2 bases between. Full variable domain (rest looked up from reference TRBV7-2 and TRBJ2-1): GAGVSQSPSNKVTEKGKDVELRCDPISGHTALYWYRQSLGQGLEFLIYFQGNSAPDKSGLPSDRFSAERTGGSVSTLTIQRTQQEDSAVYLCASSLAHEQFFGPGTRLTVL.

V is TRBV4-1 and J is TRBJ1-4, with a tentative D call TRBD1 (6 bases). V lost 0 bases, J lost 5 bases, and 13 bases lay in between. The V gene's germline CDR1 is MGHRA and CDR2 YSYEKL. The CDR3 length is 16 residues. CDR3 bases: TGCGCCAGCAGCCAAGAAGAAAACAGGGTGAATGAAAAACTGTTTTTT. Protein sequence: CASSQEENRVNEKLFF.

The J gene is TRBJ1-6, the V gene TRBV4-2; possible D gene TRBD1, 5 bases. Per the germline V gene, CDR1 is LGHNA and CDR2 is YNFKEQ. The CDR3 runs to 15 residues. V dropped 4 bases and J dropped 8 bases, with 15 bases sitting between them. CDR3 sequence (DNA): TGTGCCAGCAGCCTAAGACCGCTGGGGGATTCACCCCTCCACTTT. Residues: CASSLRPLGDSPLHF.

The chain carries TRBV5-1 and TRBJ1-1; 10 bases align to TRBD1. Germline V gene data show CDR1 as SGHRS and CDR2 as YFSETQ. This CDR3 comprises 15 residues. The V and J ends lost 4 bases and 6 bases, in that order; junction bases with no gene match: 9. The CDR3 DNA sequence: TGCGCCAGCAGCCCGGACGGACAGGGGGTCGCTGAAGCTTTCTTT. As protein: CASSPDGQGVAEAFF.